Reported below is one T cell receptor beta chain. The antigen it recognizes is unknown. Base qualities are not recorded, but no much larger clone differs from it by a single base. The data stem from a study of blood T cell repertoires in COVID-19 (TCRdb year 2020). Background on the whole study: Samples covering the acute and convalescent phases of COVID-19 were provided by collaborators in the United States, Italy and Spain. Subjects who had been exposed to COVID-19, were actively infected with it, or had recovered from it provided the deeply sampled blood TCRbeta repertoires that made up the dataset. A de-identified subject ID, COVID-19 status, age in years and sex were almost always included in the sample metadata. The samples were drawn from two sources: the first 160 participants of the ongoing ImmuneRACE study, and 1,000 to 1,500 subjects contributed by 6 global collaborators. Where available, HLA class I and class II types were obtained from metadata supplied by the sample provider rather than from assay-based typing. The prospective study material was composed of cDNA or gDNA derived from T cells, B-cell-depleted T cells, or PBMCs. The repertoires were released in a freely available public database meant as a resource for research on the immune response to SARS-CoV-2.

Each collaborating institution followed its own protocols to collect whole blood in K2EDTA tubes. For TCRbeta analysis, collaborators shipped samples as frozen whole blood, isolated PBMCs, or DNA extracted from either of those sample types. TCRbeta CDR3 regions were amplified from genomic DNA using the immunoSEQ Assay, a bias-controlled multiplex PCR. Per the original workflow: Nucleated cell counts per sample were estimated from amplification of reference gene primers within the assay. To quantify the absolute abundance of each unique TCRbeta CDR3 rearrangement, sequence reads were collapsed and filtered. Productive Simpson clonality was computed per sample as the square root of Simpson's diversity index over productive rearrangements. In TCRdb, the immuneACCESS table is reduced to in-frame sequences with V and J assigned. These tables do not hold every clone; where another copy was compared, an unresolved V gene accounts for under half, and the others remain unexplained. That table is the source of V, J and clone size, and D and trimming were worked out from the DNA. The sample table contains around 180,000 clones; only one count was recorded for about 86% of them. Less than 25% of the sample goes to the ten largest clones.

General study outcomes and caveats: Clinical and demographic metadata were provided uncurated, with the amount varying by source and participant.

The sample was peripheral blood. The TCR comes from a man aged 65 to 79 with active or convalescent COVID-19.

The sequenced DNA is TGTGCCAGTACCGGAGCAGAATATAATTCACCCCTCCACTTT. Its translation is CASTGAEYNSPLHF. The chain employs TRBV19 and TRBJ1-6, with the D gene uncertain. V lost 7 bases and J lost 4 bases; the stretch between them is 11 bases long. CDR1 and CDR2, per the germline V gene (reference sequence), are LNHDA and SQIVND. The CDR3 starts with the cysteine, ends with the phenylalanine, and has 14 residues. The sequence is cut down to CDR3 DNA, 42 bases in frame from base 1.